One and the same sample provided the 18 T cell receptor beta chains below, sequenced in a study of post-analysis software for immune sequencing data (dated by TCRdb to about 2015). What the research found in general, with its limitations: Patients showed significantly higher frequencies than controls for roughly five TRBV segments, among them TRBV5-6, TRBV5-1 and TRBV20-1.

These receptors' targets are unknown. Library generation was performed with PCR. TCRdb names Illumina HiSeq 2500 as the instrument used. Unique molecular identifiers were incorporated into TCR beta cDNA libraries to reduce PCR and sequencing biases. Through fastp at Q25 and MiXCR, TCRdb rebuilt clones from the public reads, retaining in-frame beta chains. Each record represents a unique CDR3 protein, reported with the most common genes and DNA among its rows. For this sample there are fewer than 600,000 distinct CDR3 sequences; 45% appear just once. The top ten hold about 12% of the sample. The sequenced sample was blood. These receptors were obtained from a girl between 10 and 17 years old with multiple sclerosis.

This clonotype was observed a handful of times. The junction departs from germline at one end; a sequencing error may be responsible. The gene calls are TRBV24-1 and TRBJ2-7; 9 bases line up with TRBD1. This CDR3 contains 15 residues. Germline V gene data show CDR1 as KGHDR and CDR2 as SFDVKD. For the CDR3, the DNA is TGTGCCACCAGTGATCGGGGACAGGGTCCCCACGAGCGGTACTTC. It is translated as CATSDRGQGPHERYF.

V is TRBV7-2 and J is TRBJ2-3; tentatively, D is TRBD2 (5 bases). The CDR3 covers 17 residues. V lost 4 bases, J lost 0 bases, and 17 bases lay in between. Germline lookup yields CDR1 SGHTA and CDR2 FQGNSA. The DNA for the CDR3 is TGTGCCAGCAGCTCCAACCTTGGACTGACTAGCACAGATACGCAGTATTTT. Translated, it gives CASSSNLGLTSTDTQYF. The entire variable domain, with the rest obtained from reference TRBV7-2 and TRBJ2-3, is as follows: GAGVSQSPSNKVTEKGKDVELRCDPISGHTALYWYRQSLGQGLEFLIYFQGNSAPDKSGLPSDRFSAERTGGSVSTLTIQRTQQEDSAVYLCASSSNLGLTSTDTQYFGPGTRLTVL.

The rearrangement links TRBV7-2 to TRBJ2-3; no clear D. Deletions cut 0 bases from V and 2 bases from J, with 6 bases between. Germline values: CDR1 SGHTA, CDR2 FQGNSA. CDR3 size: 14 residues. The CDR3 reads CASSLARTTDTQYF. The CDR3, as DNA: TGTGCCAGCAGCTTAGCGAGGACCACAGATACGCAGTATTTT.

The chain is built from TRBV20-1 and TRBJ2-3, with 7 bases fitting TRBD2. V gave up 0 bases and J gave up 4 bases; unmatched junction bases: 10. Germline V gene lookup returns CDR1 DFQATT and CDR2 SNEGSKA (reference sequence). The CDR3 spans 16 residues. CDR3 sequence: CSARDPGGRVADTQYF. DNA of the CDR3: TGCAGTGCTAGAGATCCGGGCGGGAGAGTTGCAGATACGCAGTATTTT.

Of note for this clonotype: One end of the junction varies from germline; a read error may be responsible. The J gene is TRBJ2-7, the V gene TRBV20-1; 8 positions agree with TRBD1. This CDR3 has 16 amino acids. Germline V gives CDR1 DFQATT, CDR2 SNEGSKA (reference sequence). The CDR3 DNA reads TGCAGTGCTCCTACGGGGGATGAGGACAGGGAAGGCGAGCGGTACTTC. This encodes CSAPTGDEDREGERYF.

The CDR3, as DNA: TGTGCCAGCAGCTTGGTGGGGCAGTCCTATGGCTACACCTTC. Translation: CASSLVGQSYGYTF. The gene calls are TRBV5-4 and TRBJ1-2; tentative D call: TRBD1 (5 bases). The V and J ends lost 0 bases and 4 bases respectively, with 10 bases between them. Germline V CDR1 and CDR2: SGHNT, YYREEE (reference sequence). The CDR3 contains 14 residues.

The chain is built from TRBV7-8 and TRBJ2-3; D is unclear. The V and J ends lost 1 base and 6 bases respectively, with 8 bases between them. Per the germline V gene, CDR1 is SGHVS and CDR2 is FQNEAQ. The CDR3 has 13 residues. CDR3 sequence: CASSLDGSDTQYF. CDR3 coding DNA: TGTGCCAGCAGCTTAGATGGATCGGATACGCAGTATTTT.

This clonotype was seen a few times. The chain is built from TRBV29-1 and TRBJ1-2, with D perhaps TRBD1 (6 bases). Trimming shortened V by 6 bases and J by 4 bases, and 15 bases separated the two germline ends. The germline V gene encodes CDR1 SQVTM and CDR2 ANQGSEA. This CDR3 comprises 13 residues. CDR3 DNA: TGCAGCGTGCGACAGGAACCCCCCTATGGCTACACCTTC. The encoded protein is CSVRQEPPYGYTF.

The chain joins TRBV24-1 to TRBJ2-2, with D hard to call. This CDR3 contains 16 residues. Germline CDR1 reads KGHDR; CDR2 reads SFDVKD. Trimming cost V 2 bases and J 1 base, with 10 bases left between them. The CDR3 loop reads CATSDSWTVNTGELFF. The CDR3 nucleotides read TGTGCCACCAGTGATTCATGGACGGTGAACACCGGGGAGCTGTTTTTT.

This sequence joins TRBV21-1 and TRBJ2-1. TRBV21-1 is a listed pseudogene. The CDR3 covers 13 residues. This CDR3 reads CASLGKHYNEQFF. The CDR3 nucleotides read TGTGCCAGCCTCGGAAAGCACTACAATGAGCAGTTCTTC.

The chain recombines TRBV7-9 with TRBJ1-5; D not certain. Germline values: CDR1 SEHNR, CDR2 FQNEAQ (reference sequence). Trimming stripped 4 bases from V and 4 bases from J, with 14 bases between. This CDR3 spans 15 amino acids. CDR3 coding DNA: TGTGCCAGCAGCTCCGGGCCCTCGTCGAATCAGCCCCAGCATTTT. It is translated as CASSSGPSSNQPQHF.

This sequence joins TRBV27 and TRBJ1-1; TRBD1 is a possible D gene (6 bases). The V end lost 5 bases, the J end lost 1 base, and 17 bases lay between the germline ends. Germline V gives CDR1 MNHEY, CDR2 SMNVEV (reference sequence). The CDR3 is 16 amino acids. In DNA form, the CDR3 reads TGTGCCAGCAGTAATAGGGGGACGGCAACGAACACTGAAGCTTTCTTT. Its translation: CASSNRGTATNTEAFF.

In this sample, this clonotype turned up once. V gene TRBV6-4 combines with J gene TRBJ1-5, with TRBD1 identical over 9 bases. Germline V lookup: CDR1 MRHNA, CDR2 SNTAGT. The CDR3 covers 18 residues. V trimming: 4 bases; J trimming: 0 bases; junction bases outside the gene matches: 10. In DNA form, the CDR3 reads TGTGCCAGCAGTGTGGGAGAGGACAGGGGTGATAGCAATCAGCCCCAGCATTTT. This codes for CASSVGEDRGDSNQPQHF.

The chain has TRBV6-6 and TRBJ1-2; 9 bases are shared with TRBD1. The CDR3 length is 14 residues. Germline-derived CDR1 and CDR2 are MNHNY and SVGAGI (reference sequence). Trimming at V came to 6 bases and at J to 8 bases, leaving 10 bases not matched to a gene. The CDR3 spells CASSQTTGGGGYTF. CDR3 bases: TGTGCCAGCAGCCAAACTACAGGGGGCGGAGGCTACACCTTC.

This chain joins TRBV3-1 and TRBJ2-4, with TRBD2 identical over 7 bases. CDR3 length: 14 residues. V lost 1 base and J lost 8; bases outside the gene matches: 5. Germline CDR1 and CDR2: LGHDT and YNNKEL (reference sequence). As DNA, the CDR3 is TGTGCCAGCAGCCAAGTTGGACTAGGGTACATTCAGTACTTC. The encoded protein is CASSQVGLGYIQYF.

The chain recombines TRBV12-3 or TRBV12-4 with TRBJ2-3, with TRBD2 matching over 7 bases. The CDR3 contains 17 residues. Unmatched junction bases numbered 11, after V lost 5 bases and J lost 0 bases. The CDR3 is CASSRRRAGLSTDTQYF. The CDR3 DNA sequence: TGTGCCAGCAGTAGAAGGCGAGCGGGACTTAGCACAGATACGCAGTATTTT.

The V call is TRBV6-1, the J call TRBJ2-1; 12 bases line up with TRBD2. The CDR3 length is 16 residues. V lost 3 bases, J lost 8 bases, and 8 bases stayed unmatched. Germline V gives CDR1 MNHNS, CDR2 SASEGT. CDR3 in DNA: TGTGCCAGCAGTGACTTCCTAGCGGGAGGGGGCTATGAGCAGTTCTTC. The encoded protein is CASSDFLAGGGYEQFF.

This clonotype was seen only a few times. J is TRBJ2-7 and V is TRBV20-1; D call uncertain. The CDR3 is 14 residues long. V was shortened by 0 bases and J by 6 bases, with 15 bases between the two germline ends. The germline V gene encodes CDR1 DFQATT and CDR2 SNEGSKA (reference sequence). In nucleotides, the CDR3 is TGCAGTGCTAGAGACTCAAAAGAATGGGGCGAGCAGTACTTC. It translates to CSARDSKEWGEQYF.